This T cell receptor (beta chain) originates from a study of blood T cell repertoires in COVID-19. Looking at the study overall: The United States, Italy and Spain provided the acute and convalescent COVID-19 samples. The analysed material was cDNA or gDNA that came from T cells, B-cell-depleted T cells, or PBMCs.

Per the study methods: Scientists estimated how many nucleated cells there were by amplifying reference gene primers. Only in-frame clones appear in the TCRdb table, and some are missing; sequencing was by immunoSEQ multiplex PCR. For V, J and clone size, that table is used; D and trimming come from the DNA. The table lists roughly 260,000 clones, 82% of them singletons. This CDR3 has 15 amino acids. V lost 3 bases to trimming and J lost 2 bases, with 10 bases between them. Germline V CDR1 and CDR2: LNHDA, SQIVND (reference sequence). Input material: peripheral blood. The V call is TRBV19, the J call TRBJ1-4; D is unclear. The sequence was obtained from a woman between 18 and 30 years old with acute or convalescent COVID-19. The CDR3 is CASSISPVTNEKLFF. The CDR3 region has the DNA TGTGCCAGTAGTATTTCTCCAGTTACTAATGAAAAACTGTTTTTT.